The T cell receptor beta chain under discussion was sequenced for a study of Ad26.COV2.S vaccination and SARS-CoV-2 variants. Germline V gene data show CDR1 as SQVTM and CDR2 as ANQGSEA. The CDR3 spans 12 residues. With V trimmed by 5 bases and J by 5 bases, 4 bases remained unmatched. Using immunoSEQ multiplex PCR, the repertoire was profiled, and TCRdb retains in-frame clones only, with some absent. The sample records about 87,000 clones, more than 65% being singletons. General observations from the study: It was vaccine recipients, not placebo recipients, who had the higher spike-specific TCR breadth. Non-spike TCR breadth showed similarity between vaccine and placebo recipients. Substantial breadth was reportedly displayed by spike-specific CD8+ and CD4+ T cell responses after vaccination.

A remark on this clone: Its antigen remains unknown.

This receptor was identified in a human donor who had recovered from COVID-19. This rearrangement joins TRBV29-1 to TRBJ1-2; 8 bases map to TRBD1. Sequencing used peripheral blood, obtained after recovery from COVID-19. CDR3 bases: TGCAGCGTTCGACAGGGGCGGTATGGCTACACCTTC. Translation: CSVRQGRYGYTF.